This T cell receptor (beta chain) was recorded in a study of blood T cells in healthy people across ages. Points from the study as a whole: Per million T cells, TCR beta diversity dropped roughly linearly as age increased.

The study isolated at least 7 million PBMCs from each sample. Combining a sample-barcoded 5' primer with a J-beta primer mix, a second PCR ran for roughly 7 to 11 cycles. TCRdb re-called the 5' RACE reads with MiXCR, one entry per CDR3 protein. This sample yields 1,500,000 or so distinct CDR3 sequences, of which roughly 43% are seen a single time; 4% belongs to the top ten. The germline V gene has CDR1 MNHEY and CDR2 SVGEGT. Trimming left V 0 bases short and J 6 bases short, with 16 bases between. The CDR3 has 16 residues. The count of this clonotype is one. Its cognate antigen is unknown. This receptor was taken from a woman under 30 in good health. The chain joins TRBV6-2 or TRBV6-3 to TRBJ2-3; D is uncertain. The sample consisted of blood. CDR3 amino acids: CASSYSIGGPGDTQYF. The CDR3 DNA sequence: TGTGCCAGCAGTTACTCGATCGGCGGACCGGGCGATACGCAGTATTTT.